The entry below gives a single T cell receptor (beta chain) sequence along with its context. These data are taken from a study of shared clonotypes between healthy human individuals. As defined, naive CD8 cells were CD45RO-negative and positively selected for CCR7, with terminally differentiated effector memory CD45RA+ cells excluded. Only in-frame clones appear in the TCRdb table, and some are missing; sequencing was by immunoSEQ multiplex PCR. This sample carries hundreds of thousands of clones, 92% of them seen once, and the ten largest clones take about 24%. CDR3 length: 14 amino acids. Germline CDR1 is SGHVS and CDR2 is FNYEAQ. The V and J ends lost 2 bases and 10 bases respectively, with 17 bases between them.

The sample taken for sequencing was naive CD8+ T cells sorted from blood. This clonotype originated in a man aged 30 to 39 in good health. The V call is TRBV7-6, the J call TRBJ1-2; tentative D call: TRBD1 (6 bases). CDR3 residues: CASSLKEYGQTYTF. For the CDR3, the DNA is TGTGCCAGCAGCTTAAAAGAGTACGGACAGACCTACACCTTC. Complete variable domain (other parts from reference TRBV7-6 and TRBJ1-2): GAGVSQSPRYKVTKRGQDVALRCDPISGHVSLYWYRQALGQGPEFLTYFNYEAQQDKSGLPNDRFSAERPEGSISTLTIQRTEQRDSAMYRCASSLKEYGQTYTFGSGTRLTVV.